The 24 T cell receptor beta chains below come from one sample, sequenced in a study of blood T cell repertoires in COVID-19. TCRdb's copy holds only in-frame clones and misses some; the assay was immunoSEQ multiplex PCR. This sample has some 390,000 clones, with over 85% found just once. The sequenced sample was PBMCs or T cells enriched from blood (not recorded which). These receptor sequences come from a woman between 25 and 40 years old who had recovered from COVID-19.

The genes are TRBV29-1 and TRBJ2-7, with 7 bases aligning to TRBD2. This CDR3 comprises 15 residues. The V segment lost 4 bases and the J segment 7 bases; nucleotides outside the gene matches: 16. Germline CDR1 SQVTM, CDR2 ANQGSEA. DNA of the CDR3: TGCAGCGTTGTAAGCGGGACCCAAACGGTGAGGGAGCAGTACTTC. Residues: CSVVSGTQTVREQYF.

The sample holds a few counts of this clone. The V and J genes are TRBV11-1 and TRBJ1-1; 7 bases are shared with TRBD1. The CDR3 sequence is 17 residues long. The trim removed 0 bases at V and 6 bases at J, leaving 13 bases unmatched. Per germline, CDR1 SGHAT and CDR2 FQDESV (reference sequence). The CDR3 coding sequence is TGTGCCAGCAGCTTAGCTGAGGTAGAGGGGGCGCGAGCTGAAGCTTTCTTT. Translating it yields CASSLAEVEGARAEAFF.

CDR3 protein: CASSNTGSNEKLFF. CDR3 in DNA: TGTGCCAGTAGTAACACAGGGTCTAATGAAAAACTGTTTTTT. The chain uses TRBV19 and TRBJ1-4; tentative D call: TRBD1 (6 bases). CDR3 length: 14 amino acids. Trimming removed 4 bases at V and 3 bases at J, with 9 bases between. CDR1 LNHDA and CDR2 SQIVND come from the germline V gene (reference sequence).

The chain has TRBV6-5 and TRBJ2-7; 10 bases align to TRBD1. The CDR3 runs 15 residues. Germline V lookup: CDR1 MNHEY, CDR2 SVGAGI. J lost 5 bases, V lost 6 bases, and 10 bases had no gene match. This CDR3 reads CASSPAPGTGDEQYF. The CDR3, as DNA: TGTGCCAGCAGCCCCGCCCCCGGGACAGGGGACGAGCAGTACTTC.

The chain has TRBV11-3 and TRBJ2-6; TRBD1 matches 8 bases. The CDR3 is 15 amino acids. Germline-derived CDR1 and CDR2 are SGHNT and YENEEA. V lost 5 bases, J lost 2 bases, and 2 bases stayed unmatched. CDR3 coding DNA: TGTGCCAGCAGCGGACAGGGTGCTGGGGCCAACGTCCTGACTTTC. It is translated as CASSGQGAGANVLTF.

This sequence joins TRBV2 and TRBJ1-1; D is undetermined. The CDR3 runs 10 residues. Germline V lookup: CDR1 SNHLY, CDR2 FYNNEI. The CDR3 DNA sequence: TGTGCGGAGGGAACCACTGAAGCTTTCTTT. Its translation: CAEGTTEAFF.

The chain couples TRBV28 to TRBJ2-2; D gene ambiguous. The V gene lost 6 bases and the J gene lost 5 bases, with 10 bases spanning the gap. Germline CDR1 and CDR2: MDHEN and SYDVKM. The CDR3 sequence is 13 residues long. CDR3 sequence: CASSLFETGELFF. CDR3 DNA: TGTGCCAGCAGCCTCTTCGAGACCGGGGAGCTGTTTTTT.

The chain links TRBV7-9 to TRBJ1-4; maybe TRBD1 (5 bases). The CDR3 consists of 16 residues. The germline V gene encodes CDR1 SEHNR and CDR2 FQNEAQ (reference sequence). The V and J ends lost 2 bases and 7 bases respectively, with 17 bases between them. This CDR3 is CASSLSVQGSTEKLFF. The CDR3 DNA is TGTGCCAGCAGCTTAAGCGTGCAGGGATCTACTGAAAAACTGTTTTTT.

The chain carries TRBV5-3 and TRBJ1-1; D not certain. TRBV5-3 is an ORF; its function is uncertain. Trimming left V 3 bases short and J 13 bases short, with 4 bases between. The CDR3 extends over 8 amino acids. The CDR3 DNA reads TGTGCCAGAAGCTGCGGTTTCTTT. Amino acids: CARSCGFF.

This sequence joins TRBV12-3 or TRBV12-4 and TRBJ2-7; 8 bases map to TRBD1. Trimming at V came to 6 bases and at J to 2 bases, leaving 3 bases not matched to a gene. The CDR3 length is 13 residues. CDR3 amino acids: CASSRDRPYEQYF. Written as DNA, the CDR3 is TGTGCCAGCAGCCGGGACAGGCCCTACGAGCAGTACTTC.

V is TRBV18 and J is TRBJ2-5, with 9 bases lining up with TRBD1. The CDR3 consists of 16 residues. V was clipped by 4 bases and J by 5 bases; unmatched bases: 11. Germline V gives CDR1 KGHSH, CDR2 LQKENI. Here the CDR3 DNA reads TGTGCCAGCTCACTGTTCAAGACAGGGACAGGGGAGACCCAGTACTTC. It is translated as CASSLFKTGTGETQYF.

This chain connects TRBV5-1 to TRBJ1-2; TRBD1 matches 10 bases. Per germline, CDR1 SGHRS and CDR2 YFSETQ. The CDR3 consists of 12 residues. After removal of 4 bases from V and 6 bases from J, the junction contained 0 bases not matched to a gene. The CDR3 protein is CASSGTGDGYTF. Written as DNA, the CDR3 is TGCGCCAGCAGCGGGACAGGGGATGGCTACACCTTC.

V usage is TRBV5-5 and J usage is TRBJ1-4, with TRBD1 matching 10 bases. The junction had 5 bases not matched to a gene; V was cut back by 1 base and J by 8 bases. The CDR3 length is 15 residues. Germline assignment: CDR1 SGHKS and CDR2 YYEKEE (reference sequence). The chain's CDR3 is CASSLSGTGAEKLFF. The CDR3 nucleotides are TGTGCCAGCAGCTTGTCCGGGACAGGGGCCGAAAAACTGTTTTTT.

This clone was seen just once. The chain recombines TRBV29-1 with TRBJ1-1, with D perhaps TRBD1 (5 bases). This CDR3 contains 14 residues. V dropped 5 bases and J dropped 3 bases, with 16 bases sitting between them. The V gene's germline CDR1 is SQVTM and CDR2 ANQGSEA. The CDR3 loop reads CSVRGAGRDTEAFF. The CDR3 region has the DNA TGCAGCGTTCGTGGGGCAGGGAGGGACACTGAAGCTTTCTTT.

The chain recombines TRBV5-1 with TRBJ2-7, with 12 nucleotides matching TRBD2. Trimming cost V 5 bases and J 0 bases; bases outside gene matches: 6. Germline values: CDR1 SGHRS, CDR2 YFSETQ. CDR3 length equals 16 residues. CDR3 DNA sequence: TGCGCCAGCAGACGGACTAGCGGGGAAAGCTCCTACGAGCAGTACTTC. Its protein product is CASRRTSGESSYEQYF.

V gene TRBV2 combines with J gene TRBJ2-4, with 7 bases fitting TRBD1. The germline V gene encodes CDR1 SNHLY and CDR2 FYNNEI. The CDR3 spans 18 residues. The V segment lost 2 bases and the J segment 0 bases; nucleotides outside the gene matches: 10. CDR3 DNA: TGTGCCAGCAGTGAAACCACAGGGGCGAGGGTAGCCAAAAACATTCAGTACTTC. Translated, it gives CASSETTGARVAKNIQYF.

J is TRBJ2-7 and V is TRBV7-9, with D maybe TRBD2 (6 bases). The CDR3 is 15 residues long. V gave up 5 bases and J gave up 2 bases, with 16 bases separating them. Germline lookup yields CDR1 SEHNR and CDR2 FQNEAQ (reference sequence). The CDR3 reads CASSPALLAAYEQYF. The CDR3 DNA follows: TGTGCCAGCAGCCCAGCCTTACTAGCTGCCTACGAGCAGTACTTC.

This clone was picked up one time. The chain has TRBV20-1 and TRBJ1-2; TRBD1 is a possible D gene (6 bases). Trimming cost V 5 bases and J 6 bases, with 10 bases left between them. From germline, CDR1 is DFQATT and CDR2 SNEGSKA (reference sequence). This CDR3 is built from 11 residues. The CDR3 DNA follows: TGCAGTGCTTGGGACAACAATGGCTACACCTTC. This encodes CSAWDNNGYTF.

Comment on this clone: A junction boundary mismatches the germline segment, possibly from a read error. This chain links TRBV6-5 with TRBJ1-6, with TRBD1 identical over 12 bases. This CDR3 has 13 amino acids. In germline, CDR1 is MNHEY, CDR2 SVGAGI. Here the CDR3 reads CASRNTDGTGGHF. DNA for the CDR3: TGTGCCAGCAGGAACACCGACGGGACAGGGGGCCATTTT.

This clone has a single count. The chain carries TRBV7-3 and TRBJ2-3, with 9 nucleotides matching TRBD2. Germline V lookup: CDR1 SGHTA, CDR2 FQGTGA. The CDR3 loop spans 16 amino acids. The ends lost 5 bases at V and 1 base at J; junction bases unmatched: 7. CDR3 coding DNA: TGTGCCAGCAGCCCCGGCGGGGGGGTCGGCACAGATACGCAGTATTTT. Translating gives CASSPGGGVGTDTQYF.

The genes are TRBV18 and TRBJ1-4; perhaps TRBD1 as D (6 bases). In germline, CDR1 is KGHSH, CDR2 LQKENI. V was cut by 2 bases and J by 0 bases, with 13 bases left in between. CDR3 size: 17 residues. The DNA for the CDR3 is TGTGCCAGCTCACCAGAACGACAGGTTGCAACTAATGAAAAACTGTTTTTT. The encoded protein is CASSPERQVATNEKLFF.

The chain employs TRBV7-2 and TRBJ2-7; maybe TRBD1 (5 bases). Germline V gene sequence: CDR1 SGHTA, CDR2 FQGNSA. The CDR3 is 14 amino acids. Trimming removed 3 bases at V and 3 bases at J, with 12 bases between. The CDR3 bases are TGTGCCAGCAGCTTCCGCAGGGTCAACTACGAGCAGTACTTC. Amino acid sequence: CASSFRRVNYEQYF.

This clone was recorded only once. The J gene is TRBJ1-2, the V gene TRBV5-1; 11 nucleotides match TRBD1. With 1 base clipped from V and 7 bases from J, the junction kept 9 bases outside the gene matches. CDR3 size: 16 residues. CDR1 SGHRS and CDR2 YFSETQ come from the germline V gene. The CDR3 nucleotides are TGCGCCAGCAGCTTGAACGAGGGACAGGGGGTGCGTGGCTACACCTTC. Protein product: CASSLNEGQGVRGYTF.

CDR3 sequence reads: CSVDLLNYGYTF. The CDR3 coding sequence is TGCAGCGTTGATCTCCTGAACTATGGCTACACCTTC. The rearrangement uses TRBV29-1 and TRBJ1-2; D not resolved. The germline V gene has CDR1 SQVTM and CDR2 ANQGSEA. The length of the CDR3 is 12 residues. The V end lost 3 bases, the J end lost 2 bases, and 7 bases lay between the germline ends.